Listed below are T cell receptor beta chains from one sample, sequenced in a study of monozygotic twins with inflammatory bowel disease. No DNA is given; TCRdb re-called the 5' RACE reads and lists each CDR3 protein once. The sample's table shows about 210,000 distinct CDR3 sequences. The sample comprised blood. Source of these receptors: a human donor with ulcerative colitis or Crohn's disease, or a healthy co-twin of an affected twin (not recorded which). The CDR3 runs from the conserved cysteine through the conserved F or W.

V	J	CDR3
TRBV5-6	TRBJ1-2	CASSSSPGQTYNYGYTF
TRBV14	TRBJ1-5	CASSQDIWTNQPQHF
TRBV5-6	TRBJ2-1	CASSLALGPLRGHNEQFF
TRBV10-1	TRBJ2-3	CASYPSGGSPDTQYF
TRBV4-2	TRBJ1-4	CASSQPGITNEKLFF
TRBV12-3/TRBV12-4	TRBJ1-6	CASSRQGDSPLHF
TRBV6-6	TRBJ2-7	CASSYAPAYEQYF
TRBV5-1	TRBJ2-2	CASSGTIAGRDTGELFF
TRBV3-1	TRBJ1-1	CASSPYHGVGAFF
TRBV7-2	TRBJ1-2	CASSLSTGYHYTF
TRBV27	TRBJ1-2	CASSPDRINGYTF
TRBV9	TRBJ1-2	CASSDGTSGYGYTF
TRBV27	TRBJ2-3	CASSRGVSRGKTDTQYF
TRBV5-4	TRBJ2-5	CASSLGAGTGGETQYF
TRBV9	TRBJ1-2	CASSVTLGYGYTF
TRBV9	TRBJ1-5	CASSVGSGGNQPQHF
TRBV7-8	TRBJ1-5	CASSPQGPYSNQPQHF
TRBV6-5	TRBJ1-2	CASSYGIQGWYGYTF
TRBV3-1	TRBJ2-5	CASSQDFPGLVSMETQYF
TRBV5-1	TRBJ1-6	CASSLMAVADSPLHF
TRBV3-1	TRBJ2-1	CASSPGHNEQFF
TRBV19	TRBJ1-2	CASRYRTDNYGYTF
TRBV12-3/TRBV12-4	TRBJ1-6	CASSSQGNSPLHF
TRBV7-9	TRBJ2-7	CASSQPTSGGTYEQYF
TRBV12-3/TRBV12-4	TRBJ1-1	CASSHRTGITEAFF
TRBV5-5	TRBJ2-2	CASSSRAGELFF
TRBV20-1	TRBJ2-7	CSATRDIYEQYF
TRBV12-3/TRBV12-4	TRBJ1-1	CASSSPHLGNTEAFF
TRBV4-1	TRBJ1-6	CASSQPNAGARSPLHF
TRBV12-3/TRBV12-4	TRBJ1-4	CASSSGRTSNEKLFF
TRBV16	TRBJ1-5	CASSQPGQKDQPQHF
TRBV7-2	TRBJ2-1	CASSPRIGDNEQFF
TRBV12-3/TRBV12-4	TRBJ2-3	CASSPLPLSSTDTQYF
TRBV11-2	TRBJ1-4	CASSLNPVARNVHEKLFF
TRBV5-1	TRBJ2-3	CASSFEGLAGVDTQYF
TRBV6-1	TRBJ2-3	CASSPLGGGDTQYF
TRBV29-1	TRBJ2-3	CSVLRQEGPNTQYF
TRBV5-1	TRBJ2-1	CASSLAASGVHNEQFF
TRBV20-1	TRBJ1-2	CSAFTGAGYGYTF
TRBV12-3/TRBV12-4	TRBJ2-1	CASSPNRDRGRDEQFF
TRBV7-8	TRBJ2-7	CASSLDRITYEQYF
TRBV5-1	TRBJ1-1	CASSPARGINTEAFF
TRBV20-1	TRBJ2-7	CSASPRDFPFYEQYF
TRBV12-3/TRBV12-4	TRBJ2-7	CASSWGGSNEQYF
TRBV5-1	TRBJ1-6	CASSREGTGRNSPLHF
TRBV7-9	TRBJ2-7	CASSLGSQGSYEQYF
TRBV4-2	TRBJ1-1	CASSQKTGSDTEAFF
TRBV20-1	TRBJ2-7	CSASIATGYEQYF
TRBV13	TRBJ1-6	CASSLGVAANSYNSPLHF